This note documents a single T cell receptor beta chain sequence. From about 0.4 ug of RNA, a library with molecular barcoded alpha/delta and beta/gamma adaptors was made. TCRdb re-called the reads through MiXCR, storing one row per CDR3 protein. This table holds roughly 130,000 distinct CDR3 sequences, 10% to 15% found once. The data belong to a study of read filtering for tumor transcriptome and immune sequencing. Deletions cut 4 bases from V and 4 bases from J, with 25 bases between. This CDR3 has 19 amino acids. Germline values: CDR1 SEHNR, CDR2 FQNEAQ (reference sequence). The TCR sequence derives from a donor at least 40 years old with multiple myeloma. Sequencing input: a population of CD138-negative cells sorted from bone marrow. V usage is TRBV7-9 and J usage is TRBJ2-2; TRBD2 might be the D (7 bases). CDR3 amino acids: CASSSARGGGGSATGELFF. The CDR3 DNA is TGTGCCAGCAGCTCGGCCAGGGGAGGTGGCGGGAGCGCCACCGGGGAGCTGTTTTTT.